The 30 T cell receptor beta chains below come from one sample, sequenced in a study of shared clonotypes between healthy human individuals. Sequenced by immunoSEQ multiplex PCR; TCRdb stores in-frame clones only, minus some. The data show approximately 710,000 clones, 90% seen once. The sample taken for sequencing was memory CD8+ T cells from PBMCs. Sample subset: CD45RO+ cells pooled with CCR7-negative TemRA cells. These receptors were collected from a man in his late teens or twenties in good health. Some clones in this sample may be carry-over from other donors' samples.

The chain is built from TRBV7-8 and TRBJ1-1, with D possibly being TRBD1 (5 bases). The V gene's germline CDR1 is SGHVS and CDR2 FQNEAQ. The length of the CDR3 is 15 residues. The V end was cut by 3 bases, the J end by 7 bases, with 18 bases between. CDR3 residues: CASSFLPGRRLEAFF. For the CDR3, the DNA is TGTGCCAGCAGCTTCCTACCGGGACGGCGGCTTGAAGCTTTCTTT.

The gene calls are TRBV7-9 and TRBJ2-7; 12 bases agree with TRBD2. Looked up from germline, CDR1 is SEHNR and CDR2 is FQNEAQ (reference sequence). The V gene end was trimmed by 4 bases and the J gene end by 7 bases; junction bases not matched to a gene: 5. The CDR3 spans 14 residues. The CDR3 DNA is TGTGCCAGCAGCTCCACTAGCGGGAGGCAGGAGCAGTACTTC. It yields the protein CASSSTSGRQEQYF.

Comment on this clone: One junction end does not reproduce the germline sequence, and a read error may be involved. The rearrangement links TRBV10-3 to TRBJ1-1; D is ambiguous. Germline V gene lookup returns CDR1 ENHRY and CDR2 SYGVKD. The CDR3 has 10 amino acids. CDR3 amino acids: CAIGETEAFF. In nucleotides, the CDR3 is TGTGCCATCGGTGAGACTGAAGCTTTCTTT.

The chain links TRBV6-5 to TRBJ1-1, with D unclear. From germline, CDR1 is MNHEY and CDR2 SVGAGI. The CDR3 contains 15 residues. V gave up 5 bases and J gave up 0 bases, with 13 bases separating them. The CDR3 protein is CASSLTGGMNTEAFF. CDR3 DNA sequence: TGTGCCAGCAGTCTTACTGGAGGCATGAACACTGAAGCTTTCTTT.

The rearrangement uses TRBV21-1 and TRBJ1-5; the listed D gene, TRBD1, was not tested against the DNA. TRBV21-1 is a pseudogene segment. The CDR3 is made up of 14 amino acids. The CDR3 DNA follows: TGTGCCAGCAGACAGGGGGCTAAGGAACAGCCCCAGCATTTT. It encodes CASRQGAKEQPQHF.

This rearrangement joins TRBV5-6 to TRBJ1-5, with D possibly being TRBD1 (6 bases). With 0 bases removed from V and 6 bases from J, the gap between germline ends came to 10 bases. Germline loops: CDR1 SGHDT, CDR2 YYEEEE. The CDR3 runs 14 residues. For the CDR3, the DNA is TGTGCCAGCAGCTTGGGGGGGGCGTCTCAGCCCCAGCATTTT. Amino acid sequence: CASSLGGASQPQHF.

V gene TRBV11-2 combines with J gene TRBJ2-2, with 10 bases identical to TRBD1. The V gene's germline CDR1 is SGHAT and CDR2 FQNNGV. The CDR3 covers 16 residues. With V trimmed by 5 bases and J by 5 bases, 8 bases remained unmatched. CDR3 sequence reads: CASSPTGGERTGELFF. The CDR3 DNA reads TGTGCCAGCAGCCCGACAGGGGGCGAAAGAACCGGGGAGCTGTTTTTT.

The chain recombines TRBV4-2 with TRBJ2-5; possibly TRBD1 for D (5 bases). The CDR3 is made up of 16 amino acids. V was clipped by 4 bases and J by 0 bases, with 15 bases between them. Per germline, CDR1 LGHNA and CDR2 YNFKEQ. The CDR3, as DNA: TGTGCCAGCAGCCCTACCCAGGGATTTTACCAAGAGACCCAGTACTTC. It codes for CASSPTQGFYQETQYF.

The chain carries TRBV6-1 and TRBJ2-5, with 11 bases aligning to TRBD2. In germline, CDR1 is MNHNS, CDR2 SASEGT. V was clipped by 8 bases and J by 1 base; unmatched bases: 6. This CDR3 has 15 amino acids. The CDR3 is CASELAGVGQETQYF. The DNA of the CDR3 is TGTGCCAGCGAACTAGCGGGAGTGGGCCAAGAGACCCAGTACTTC.

V is TRBV2 and J is TRBJ2-4; D gene uncertain. V was pared by 8 bases and J by 0 bases, with 17 bases between. The CDR3 totals 16 residues. Germline values: CDR1 SNHLY, CDR2 FYNNEI. The CDR3 protein is CASSRAATLAKNIQYF. The CDR3 bases are TGTGCCAGCTCAAGGGCAGCAACTTTAGCCAAAAACATTCAGTACTTC.

The chain employs TRBV5-4 and TRBJ1-1, with a weak D call TRBD1 (5 bases). Trimming cost V 0 bases and J 4 bases, with 13 bases left between them. This CDR3 contains 15 residues. CDR1 is SGHNT and CDR2 is YYREEE in the germline V gene (reference sequence). CDR3 DNA: TGTGCCAGCAGCTTGGCCGGGGGGGGAGGCACTGAAGCTTTCTTT. It encodes CASSLAGGGGTEAFF.

This chain links TRBV4-1 with TRBJ1-6; D remains ambiguous. The CDR3 totals 15 residues. Deletions cut 0 bases from V and 7 bases from J, with 10 bases between. CDR1 is MGHRA and CDR2 is YSYEKL in the germline V gene. In nucleotides, the CDR3 is TGCGCCAGCAGCCAAGAAATCAGTCACAATTCACCCCTCCACTTT. This codes for CASSQEISHNSPLHF.

The V and J genes are TRBV4-1 and TRBJ2-5, with D possibly matching TRBD2 (6 bases). The last part of the DNA fits TRBJ2-7 better; the J call may be wrong. Germline values: CDR1 MGHRA, CDR2 YSYEKL. The CDR3 contains 16 residues. The CDR3 loop is CASSPGPGVGPYEQYF. Here the CDR3 DNA reads TGCGCCAGCAGCCCCGGTCCGGGAGTGGGGCCCTACGAGCAGTACTTC.

The chain has TRBV27 and TRBJ2-7; D is uncertain. CDR3 length: 15 residues. The germline gives CDR1 MNHEY, CDR2 SMNVEV (reference sequence). Trimming took off 6 bases at V and 4 bases at J, with 19 bases between the two ends. CDR3 residues: CASSSVGELMYEQYF. In DNA form, the CDR3 reads TGTGCCAGCAGCTCGGTTGGGGAATTAATGTACGAGCAGTACTTC.

V usage is TRBV10-3 and J usage is TRBJ2-7; 11 bases are a match to TRBD2. Germline values: CDR1 ENHRY, CDR2 SYGVKD. CDR3 length: 14 residues. Germline trimming cut 10 bases from V and 3 bases from J; bases unmatched to any gene: 8. CDR3 sequence reads: CATRLAGHLYEQYF. The CDR3 DNA sequence: TGTGCCACCCGACTAGCGGGACACCTCTACGAGCAGTACTTC.

V gene TRBV29-1 combines with J gene TRBJ2-7; D is unclear. Trimming left V 7 bases short and J 3 bases short, with 10 bases between. This CDR3 contains 11 residues. CDR1 and CDR2 (germline): SQVTM, ANQGSEA. In DNA, the CDR3 is TGCAGCGCCGGGTCTCACTACGAGCAGTACTTC. Encoded protein: CSAGSHYEQYF.

This chain uses TRBV27 with TRBJ2-1, with 13 bases that match TRBD2. Germline CDR1 reads MNHEY; CDR2 reads SMNVEV (reference sequence). The junction had 7 bases not matched to a gene; V was cut back by 3 bases and J by 8 bases. This CDR3 spans 16 amino acids. CDR3 DNA sequence: TGTGCCAGCAGTTTCGTGCGGACTAGCGGGAGCTATGAGCAGTTCTTC. Amino acid sequence: CASSFVRTSGSYEQFF.

The V gene is TRBV27, the J gene TRBJ2-1; TRBD2 agrees at 7 bases. Germline trimming cut 6 bases from V and 3 bases from J; bases unmatched to any gene: 5. The CDR3 has 14 amino acids. Germline assignment: CDR1 MNHEY and CDR2 SMNVEV (reference sequence). CDR3 loop: CASRGLAVYNEQFF. The CDR3, as DNA: TGTGCCAGCAGAGGGCTAGCGGTCTACAATGAGCAGTTCTTC.

The V and J genes are TRBV7-6 and TRBJ2-7; 8 bases are a match to TRBD1. The junction had 2 bases not matched to a gene; V was cut back by 5 bases and J by 2 bases. The CDR3 loop spans 13 amino acids. Germline V gives CDR1 SGHVS, CDR2 FNYEAQ. The CDR3 sequence: CASSRDRTYEQYF. The CDR3 DNA is TGTGCCAGCAGCCGGGACAGGACCTACGAGCAGTACTTC.

Many counts were recorded for this clone. The V call is TRBV29-1, the J call TRBJ1-1; TRBD1 might be the D (5 bases). CDR1 and CDR2 from the germline V gene are SQVTM and ANQGSEA. V was clipped by 7 bases and J by 1 base, with 19 bases between them. CDR3 length equals 15 residues. The DNA for the CDR3 is TGCAGCGGTATTATACCGGGACCCCGGAACACTGAAGCTTTCTTT. It yields the protein CSGIIPGPRNTEAFF.

The DNA for the CDR3 is TGTGCCAGCAGCCACGAAAGGGACTCTCTCACAGATACGCAGTATTTT. Its protein is CASSHERDSLTDTQYF. The chain uses TRBV21-1 and TRBJ2-3; the table's D call, TRBD2, was not checked against the DNA. TRBV21-1 is a pseudogene locus. CDR3 length equals 16 residues.

This chain joins TRBV6-5 and TRBJ1-1, with 8 bases that match TRBD1. V lost 4 bases, J lost 1 base, and 8 bases stayed unmatched. The germline gives CDR1 MNHEY, CDR2 SVGAGI. The length of the CDR3 is 16 residues. This chain's CDR3 is CASSFSPGTGNTEAFF. In nucleotides, the CDR3 is TGTGCCAGCAGTTTCTCTCCCGGGACAGGGAACACTGAAGCTTTCTTT.

The genes are TRBV2 and TRBJ1-3, with D perhaps matching TRBD1 (5 bases). The CDR3 totals 15 residues. Germline CDR1 SNHLY, CDR2 FYNNEI. V shed 4 bases and J shed 3 bases, with 13 bases lying between them. In DNA, the CDR3 is TGTGCCAGCAGTGTGGGCAGGGCGGTTGGAAACACCATATATTTT. This translates into CASSVGRAVGNTIYF.

V is TRBV28 and J is TRBJ2-7; 9 bases are a match to TRBD1. The CDR3 length is 14 residues. Germline trimming cut 5 bases from V and 6 bases from J; bases unmatched to any gene: 8. Germline lookup yields CDR1 MDHEN and CDR2 SYDVKM. CDR3 residues: CASSLTGTGPEQYF. CDR3 DNA sequence: TGTGCCAGCAGTCTGACCGGGACAGGGCCCGAGCAGTACTTC. The complete variable domain, with remaining parts taken from reference TRBV28 and TRBJ2-7, reads DVKVTQSSRYLVKRTGEKVFLECVQDMDHENMFWYRQDPGLGLRLIYFSYDVKMKEKGDIPEGYSVSREKKERFSLILESASTNQTSMYLCASSLTGTGPEQYFGPGTRLTVT.

The chain carries TRBV19 and TRBJ2-2; unclear D gene. This CDR3 contains 18 residues. The germline CDR1 and CDR2 sequences are LNHDA and SQIVND (reference sequence). The V end was cut by 9 bases, the J end by 3 bases, with 26 bases between. Here the CDR3 reads CASSRPLQHATDTGELFF. DNA of the CDR3: TGTGCCAGCTCAAGACCCCTCCAGCACGCCACAGACACCGGGGAGCTGTTTTTT.

This sequence joins TRBV4-1 and TRBJ2-1; 10 bases are a match to TRBD2. The junction had 20 bases not matched to a gene; V was cut back by 1 base and J by 8 bases. This CDR3 region has 20 residues. In germline, CDR1 is MGHRA, CDR2 YSYEKL. The CDR3 reads CASSQGFPAGGWGEWDEQFF. The CDR3 bases are TGCGCCAGCAGCCAAGGGTTTCCAGCGGGAGGGTGGGGTGAGTGGGATGAGCAGTTCTTC.

The rearrangement links TRBV7-6 to TRBJ2-1; 8 bases are shared with TRBD2. This CDR3 comprises 14 residues. J gave up 5 bases and V 1 base, and 1 base lay outside the gene matches. Germline V gene data show CDR1 as SGHVS and CDR2 as FNYEAQ. The CDR3 nucleotides read TGTGCCAGCAGCTTAGTACTAGCGGACAATGAGCAGTTCTTC. Translated, it gives CASSLVLADNEQFF.

The V call is TRBV6-5, the J call TRBJ1-2; D is ambiguous. Germline V gene lookup returns CDR1 MNHEY and CDR2 SVGAGI. V was shortened by 7 bases and J by 6 bases, with 18 bases between the two germline ends. There are 14 residues in the CDR3. CDR3 sequence: CASTLGSAADGYTF. The DNA for the CDR3 is TGTGCCAGCACCCTCGGGTCAGCGGCGGATGGCTACACCTTC.

The J gene is TRBJ2-3, the V gene TRBV11-1, with 11 bases fitting TRBD2. The CDR3 is 16 amino acids. Germline V gives CDR1 SGHAT, CDR2 FQDESV (reference sequence). The ends lost 1 base at V and 2 bases at J; junction bases unmatched: 2. CDR3 sequence reads: CASSLGLAGSTDTQYF. CDR3 sequence (DNA): TGTGCCAGCAGCTTAGGACTAGCGGGGTCCACAGATACGCAGTATTTT.

Concerning this clone itself: The sample has other DNA sequences that encode this CDR3 too. The chain couples TRBV9 to TRBJ2-7; D uncertain. This CDR3 is 14 amino acids long. Germline CDR1 and CDR2: SGDLS and YYNGEE. The ends were cut back, 3 bases at V and 2 bases at J, with 12 bases in the middle. CDR3 nucleotides: TGTGCCAGCAGCGAGGGTACCGGAGCCTACGAGCAGTACTTC. It specifies CASSEGTGAYEQYF.